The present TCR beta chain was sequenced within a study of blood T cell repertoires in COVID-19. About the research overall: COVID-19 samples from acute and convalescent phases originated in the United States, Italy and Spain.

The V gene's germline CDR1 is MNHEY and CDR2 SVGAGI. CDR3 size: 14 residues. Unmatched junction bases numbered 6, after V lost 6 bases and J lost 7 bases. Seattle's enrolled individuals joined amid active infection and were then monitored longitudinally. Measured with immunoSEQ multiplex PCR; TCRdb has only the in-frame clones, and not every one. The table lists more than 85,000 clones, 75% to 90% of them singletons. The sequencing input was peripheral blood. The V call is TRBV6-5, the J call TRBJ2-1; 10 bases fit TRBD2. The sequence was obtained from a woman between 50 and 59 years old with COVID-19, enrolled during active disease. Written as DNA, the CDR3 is TGTGCCAGCAGAACCGGGACTAGCGTGAATGAGCAGTTCTTC. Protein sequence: CASRTGTSVNEQFF.